Listed below are T cell receptor beta chains from one sample, sequenced in a study of blood T cell repertoires in COVID-19. Sequencing used immunoSEQ multiplex PCR; TCRdb keeps in-frame clones, though not all of them. The sample has approximately 200,000 clones; more than 80% are singletons. The sequenced sample consisted of peripheral blood. The receptor set was obtained from an elderly woman with COVID-19, enrolled during active disease. CDR3s include the opening cysteine and the closing phenylalanine or tryptophan. A D gene is named only where the DNA matches it firmly. Expanded clones are given a class, and other clones once, few, many or no size at all.

TRBJ1-1 | TRBV6-6 | many | - | 15 | CASTYWGGEVPEAFF | TGTGCCAGCACCTACTGGGGCGGGGAAGTTCCTGAAGCTTTCTTT
TRBJ2-3 | TRBV18 | - | - | 14 | CASSPREIVDTQYF | TGTGCCAGCTCACCCCGAGAAATCGTAGATACGCAGTATTTT
TRBJ1-1 | TRBV11-3 | - | - | 13 | CASSATARSSAFF | TGTGCCAGCAGCGCGACAGCCCGATCGTCAGCTTTCTTT
TRBJ1-3 | TRBV5-1 | few | - | 14 | CASSLGSSGNTIYF | TGCGCCAGCAGCTTGGGGAGCTCTGGAAACACCATATATTTT
TRBJ2-2 | TRBV5-1 | - | TRBD1 | 16 | CASSYGDRGITGELFF | TGCGCCAGCAGCTACGGGGACAGGGGTATAACCGGGGAGCTGTTTTTT
TRBJ1-4 | TRBV9 | - | TRBD1 | 18 | CASIPASGGGVTNEKLFF | TGTGCCAGCATCCCCGCCTCAGGGGGCGGGGTGACTAATGAAAAACTGTTTTTT
TRBJ1-6 | TRBV6-5 | - | TRBD1 | 14 | CASRNTGVDSPLHF | TGTGCCAGCAGAAACACAGGGGTGGATTCACCCCTCCACTTT
TRBJ2-5 | TRBV5-4 | - | - | 13 | CASSKQGGETQYF | TGTGCCAGCAGCAAACAGGGTGGAGAGACCCAGTACTTC
TRBJ2-1 | TRBV11-1 | - | - | 16 | CASSLQRKGPGDEQFF | TGTGCCAGCAGCTTGCAGCGGAAAGGCCCTGGGGATGAGCAGTTCTTC
TRBJ1-5 | TRBV10-3 | - | - | 16 | CAISGRDTGSNQPQHF | TGTGCCATCAGTGGCCGGGACACTGGCAGCAATCAGCCCCAGCATTTT
TRBJ1-5 | TRBV28 | - | - | 14 | CASSLWESNQPQHF | TGTGCCAGCAGTTTATGGGAGAGCAATCAGCCCCAGCATTTT
TRBJ2-7 | TRBV12-3/TRBV12-4 | once | - | 13 | CASSGTPGERQYF | TGTGCCAGCAGTGGGACACCCGGCGAGCGGCAGTACTTC